The 9 T cell receptor beta chains listed next were all sequenced from one sample in a study of T cells in Graves' hyperthyroidism and ophthalmopathy. Regions amplified from RNA transcripts were the TCR beta CDR3 regions. TCR CDR3 regions were first amplified by RT-PCR with HTBI primers. TCRdb re-analysed the multiplex PCR reads in MiXCR, keeping a single row per CDR3 protein. In the table there are a few hundred thousand distinct CDR3 sequences, 15% to 20% of which are singletons. Sequences were obtained from blood. These TCRs come from a woman in her thirties or forties with Graves' ophthalmopathy.

This clonotype was recorded a few times. CDR3: CASSIIAGSKNIQYF. The CDR3 nucleotides read TGTGCCAGTAGTATTATTGCGGGGTCCAAAAACATTCAGTACTTC. The genes are TRBV19 and TRBJ2-4; a possible D gene is TRBD2 (6 bases). Between the trimmed V and J ends, which lost 3 bases and 2 bases, there was a span of 11 bases. This CDR3 spans 15 amino acids. Germline-derived CDR1 and CDR2 are LNHDA and SQIVND (reference sequence).

This clonotype was seen repeatedly, ten times or more. The chain recombines TRBV28 with TRBJ1-1, with 8 bases that match TRBD1. The germline V gene encodes CDR1 MDHEN and CDR2 SYDVKM. The length of the CDR3 is 14 residues. The ends lost 7 bases at V and 4 bases at J; junction bases unmatched: 8. CDR3 DNA: TGTGCCAGCAACTTAAGACAGGGGAGCACTGAAGCTTTCTTT. Its translation: CASNLRQGSTEAFF.

The sample holds many counts of this clonotype. The chain combines TRBV29-1 with TRBJ2-2, with D unresolved. CDR3 size: 11 residues. Per germline, CDR1 SQVTM and CDR2 ANQGSEA. V was clipped by 7 bases and J by 7 bases, with 10 bases between them. The CDR3 DNA is TGCAGCGCCCTCGATAGCGGGGAGCTGTTTTTT. This gives the protein CSALDSGELFF.

In regard to this clonotype: An end of the junction does not agree with germline; a read error may underlie this. This CDR3 reads CASSPQLGTPQPQRF. The CDR3, as DNA: TGTGCCAGCAGCCCCCAACTGGGAACCCCTCAGCCCCAGCGTTTT. The chain carries TRBV2 and TRBJ1-5; D gene ambiguous. The length of the CDR3 is 15 residues. Germline V gene sequence: CDR1 SNHLY, CDR2 FYNNEI.

In this sample, this clonotype turned up many times. The J gene is TRBJ2-7, the V gene TRBV4-1, with TRBD2 matching 7 bases. From germline, CDR1 is MGHRA and CDR2 YSYEKL. The CDR3 sequence is 14 residues long. J gave up 2 bases and V 4 bases, and 5 bases lay outside the gene matches. CDR3 sequence (DNA): TGCGCCAGCAGCCTCGGACTAGAAACCTACGAGCAGTACTTC. Protein product: CASSLGLETYEQYF.

This clonotype was seen repeatedly, ten times or more. The chain combines TRBV6-2 or TRBV6-3 with TRBJ2-7, with 9 positions matching TRBD1. CDR3 length: 18 amino acids. J gave up 4 bases and V 2 bases, and 15 bases lay outside the gene matches. Looked up from germline, CDR1 is MNHEY and CDR2 is SVGEGT. CDR3 nucleotide sequence: TGTGCCAGCAGTTACCCGGGACAGGGACGGGAATTACGGTACGAGCAGTACTTC. It encodes CASSYPGQGRELRYEQYF.

This clonotype was counted ten times or more. At one end, the junction sequence differs from germline, possibly due to a read error. This rearrangement joins TRBV25-1 to TRBJ2-5, with TRBD2 matching 7 bases. This CDR3 contains 14 residues. In germline, CDR1 is MGHDK, CDR2 SYGVNS. The DNA of the CDR3 is TGTGACAGCAGATCCGTTCTAGCGGAAGAGACCCAGTACTTC. Translation gives CDSRSVLAEETQYF.

This clonotype turned up a few times. The chain uses TRBV5-1 and TRBJ2-4; no firm D call. The CDR3 has 12 amino acids. The V gene's germline CDR1 is SGHRS and CDR2 YFSETQ. V was cut by 2 bases and J by 7 bases, with 7 bases left in between. The CDR3, as DNA: TGCGCCAGCAGCTTTGACGGGAACATTCAGTACTTC. Its translation: CASSFDGNIQYF.

A note on this clonotype: A much larger clone lies a single base off, so this may be a read error. This sequence joins TRBV18 and TRBJ1-1; D not certain. Germline V gives CDR1 KGHSH, CDR2 LQKENI. The CDR3 extends over 15 amino acids. The CDR3 region is CVSSPAGTVATEAFF. The CDR3, as DNA: TGTGTCAGCTCACCGGCAGGTACGGTGGCGACTGAAGCTTTCTTT.